This record concerns one T cell receptor (beta chain) sequence. This clonotype occurred a few times. Its antigen specificity is not known. No base quality values were provided; no much bigger clone lies one nucleotide off. The CDR3 contains 15 residues, cysteine and phenylalanine counted. Just the 45-base CDR3 DNA is kept, in frame starting at base 1. After removal of 5 bases from V and 2 bases from J, the junction retains 4 bases not matched to a gene. Sequences SGHAT (CDR1) and FQNNGV (CDR2) are obtained from the germline V gene. The entry originates in a study of response to subunit inactivated influenza vaccine (dated by TCRdb to the late 2010s). With respect to the entire study: Deep quantitative profiling of the T cell receptor repertoire was used in the study to follow responses to a trivalent subunit inactivated influenza vaccine.

The library was built by means of RT-PCR. Sequencer: Illumina HiSeq 2500. TCRdb ran its own pipeline on the public reads, namely fastp trimming at Q25 and MiXCR clone calling, and kept in-frame beta chains. For every CDR3 protein sequence, its rows merge into one entry that carries the most common genes and DNA. In this sample the table shows some 300,000 distinct CDR3 sequences, around 22% of which occur a single time. The top ten clonotypes cover 10% of the sample. Paper-wide results and their limitations: It was suggested by the authors that each seasonal influenza vaccination may recruit only a limited number of new T cells.

This TCR derives from a man between 50 and 69 years old who received an inactivated influenza vaccine. Donor details come from another sample of the same person, matched by shared clones. The V and J genes are TRBV11-2 and TRBJ1-3, with TRBD1 identical over 9 junction bases. The material sequenced was PBMCs from blood, taken approximately 20 months after vaccination. The DNA is as follows: TGTGCCAGCAGCGCCTGGACAGGGGCTGGAAACACCATATATTTT. Its protein product is CASSAWTGAGNTIYF.